Each of the 30 T cell receptor beta chains below was sequenced from the same sample in a study of T-cell reconstitution after alpha-beta-depleted transplantation in children. For TCRbeta, the library was prepared with unique molecular identifiers. TCRdb analysed the PCR reads with MiXCR anew, one entry per CDR3 protein. The data hold about a million distinct CDR3 sequences, with roughly 31% observed a single time. This material consisted of PBMCs, mostly from graft donor cells, taken 360 days after TCRalphabeta/CD19-depleted stem cell transplant. These receptors originate from a boy younger than two who had a stem cell transplant for SCID, so the T cells may come from the graft donor.

As for this clonotype: One end of the junction fails to match germline, which may point to a read error. The rearrangement joins TRBV27 to TRBJ2-5, with TRBD2 identical over 15 bases. Germline V gene sequence: CDR1 MNHEY, CDR2 SMNVEV (reference sequence). There are 15 residues in the CDR3. The DNA for the CDR3 is TGTGCCAGCAGCGGACTAGCGGGGGGGCAAGGGACCCAGTACTTC. Encoded protein: CASSGLAGGQGTQYF.

This clonotype was picked up a small number of times. The rearrangement links TRBV6-1 to TRBJ2-7; 8 bases align to TRBD1. V gave up 6 bases and J gave up 2 bases; unmatched junction bases: 6. The CDR3 totals 14 residues. Germline loops: CDR1 MNHNS, CDR2 SASEGT. CDR3 coding DNA: TGTGCCAGCAGGACGGACAGGGTCGCCTACGAGCAGTACTTC. This gives the protein CASRTDRVAYEQYF.

The chain's CDR3 is CASTLDSLGTEAFF. The CDR3, as DNA: TGTGCCAGCACCCTGGACAGTCTGGGGACTGAAGCTTTCTTT. The chain links TRBV12-3 or TRBV12-4 to TRBJ1-1; D may be TRBD1 (6 bases). V was clipped by 7 bases and J by 5 bases, with 17 bases between them. The CDR3 loop spans 14 amino acids.

This clonotype was observed a handful of times. The chain carries TRBV20-1 and TRBJ2-3; tentatively, D is TRBD1 (5 bases). The germline V and J ends were trimmed by 8 bases and 3 bases, with 9 bases remaining between them. Per germline, CDR1 DFQATT and CDR2 SNEGSKA (reference sequence). CDR3 length: 11 residues. The CDR3 here is CSFQGTDTQYF. The CDR3 region has the DNA TGCAGTTTCCAGGGAACAGATACGCAGTATTTT.

The rearrangement links TRBV25-1 to TRBJ2-6, with D perhaps TRBD1 (6 bases). Germline values: CDR1 MGHDK, CDR2 SYGVNS. This CDR3 has 16 amino acids. V was trimmed by 9 bases and J by 0 bases, leaving 15 bases between them. The CDR3: CASRTDRRSGANVLTF. In DNA, the CDR3 is TGTGCCAGTAGGACAGATAGACGCTCTGGGGCCAACGTCCTGACTTTC. The full variable domain, its missing parts supplied by reference TRBV25-1 and TRBJ2-6, is EADIYQTPRYLVIGTGKKITLECSQTMGHDKMYWYQQDPGMELHLIHYSYGVNSTEKGDLSSESTVSRIRTEHFPLTLESARPSHTSQYLCASRTDRRSGANVLTFGAGSRLTVL.

There are many counts of this clonotype. The genes are TRBV4-1 and TRBJ2-1, with D perhaps matching TRBD2 (6 bases). V shed 4 bases and J shed 4 bases, with 17 bases lying between them. Germline V CDR1 and CDR2: MGHRA, YSYEKL. CDR3 size: 16 residues. The CDR3 bases are TGCGCCAGCAGCCCCGGGGACTCCCTAAGATACAATGAGCAGTTCTTC. Protein: CASSPGDSLRYNEQFF.

The chain recombines TRBV6-2 or TRBV6-3 with TRBJ2-3; unclear D gene. Germline V lookup: CDR1 MNHEY, CDR2 SVGEGT. V dropped 2 bases and J dropped 1 base, with 4 bases sitting between them. The CDR3 is 13 amino acids. This CDR3 is CASSYPRTDTQYF. DNA for the CDR3: TGTGCCAGCAGTTACCCCCGCACAGATACGCAGTATTTT.

In this sample, this clonotype turned up once. The chain employs TRBV2 and TRBJ2-4; tentatively, D is TRBD2 (5 bases). The V end lost 3 bases, the J end lost 5 bases, and 11 bases lay between the germline ends. This CDR3 has 14 amino acids. The germline V gene has CDR1 SNHLY and CDR2 FYNNEI. This chain's CDR3 is CASSDGVIENIQYF. Written as DNA, the CDR3 is TGTGCCAGCAGTGACGGGGTGATCGAAAACATTCAGTACTTC.

The table lists this clonotype with many counts. This sequence joins TRBV10-3 and TRBJ2-2, with TRBD1 matching over 9 bases. The CDR3 is made up of 15 amino acids. V trimming: 8 bases; J trimming: 7 bases; junction bases outside the gene matches: 11. Germline V gives CDR1 ENHRY, CDR2 SYGVKD. The CDR3 bases are TGTGCCATCCGTCCGGGACAGGGAAGGGACGGGGAGCTGTTTTTT. The encoded protein is CAIRPGQGRDGELFF.

This clonotype was picked up a small number of times. The rearrangement links TRBV18 to TRBJ2-7; D gene unclear. Germline-derived CDR1 and CDR2 are KGHSH and LQKENI. Trimming cost V 5 bases and J 7 bases, with 21 bases left between them. The CDR3 consists of 15 residues. The CDR3 DNA reads TGTGCCAGCTCATCCTCCTCTCAACCCCGTGGGGAGCAGTACTTC. It is translated as CASSSSSQPRGEQYF.

This clonotype appeared a few times. This chain links TRBV9 with TRBJ2-1; D is possibly TRBD2 (6 bases). CDR3 length: 15 amino acids. Trimming shortened V by 3 bases and J by 0 bases, and 10 bases separated the two germline ends. The germline CDR1 and CDR2 sequences are SGDLS and YYNGEE. CDR3: CASSEGLISYNEQFF. CDR3 sequence (DNA): TGTGCCAGCAGCGAGGGACTGATCTCCTACAATGAGCAGTTCTTC.

This sequence joins TRBV10-3 and TRBJ2-1, with D tentatively TRBD1 or TRBD2 (5 bases each). The length of the CDR3 is 14 residues. V was shortened by 11 bases and J by 7 bases, with 21 bases between the two germline ends. Germline V lookup: CDR1 ENHRY, CDR2 SYGVKD. The CDR3 protein is CASAERGVENEQFF. CDR3 coding DNA: TGTGCCTCAGCGGAACGGGGCGTCGAAAATGAGCAGTTCTTC.

This clonotype showed up just a few times. V is TRBV20-1 and J is TRBJ1-1; the D is unclear. V gave up 0 bases and J gave up 2 bases, with 16 bases separating them. The CDR3 is 16 residues long. CDR1 DFQATT and CDR2 SNEGSKA come from the germline V gene (reference sequence). Written as DNA, the CDR3 is TGCAGTGCTAGAGATGGCTGGGCAGGACCTAACACTGAAGCTTTCTTT. Its protein is CSARDGWAGPNTEAFF.

The chain joins TRBV10-3 to TRBJ1-5; D ambiguous. This CDR3 region has 13 residues. The V end lost 4 bases, the J end lost 4 bases, and 8 bases lay between the germline ends. From germline, CDR1 is ENHRY and CDR2 SYGVKD. CDR3 nucleotide sequence: TGTGCCATCAGTGGGACTGGGAATCAGCCCCAGCATTTT. Translated: CAISGTGNQPQHF.

This clonotype showed up just a few times. The rearrangement links TRBV20-1 to TRBJ2-2, with D possibly matching TRBD1 (5 bases). This CDR3 comprises 13 residues. Germline V gene lookup returns CDR1 DFQATT and CDR2 SNEGSKA (reference sequence). Trimming shortened V by 5 bases and J by 1 base, and 8 bases separated the two germline ends. The CDR3 sequence: CSASRENTGELFF. The CDR3 nucleotides are TGCAGTGCTTCCAGGGAGAACACCGGGGAGCTGTTTTTT.

The chain combines TRBV7-7 with TRBJ2-5; weak D call: TRBD1 (6 bases). Per the germline V gene, CDR1 is SSHAT and CDR2 is FNYEAQ (reference sequence). This CDR3 comprises 17 residues. V gave up 5 bases and J gave up 2 bases, with 21 bases separating them. CDR3 sequence (DNA): TGTGCCAGCAGCCACCCCGGCGGCAGGGGTGCGCAAGAGACCCAGTACTTC. It encodes CASSHPGGRGAQETQYF.

The chain is built from TRBV29-1 and TRBJ2-3, with no clear D. Germline CDR1 SQVTM, CDR2 ANQGSEA. This CDR3 comprises 13 residues. V lost 4 bases, J lost 2 bases, and 10 bases lay in between. The DNA for the CDR3 is TGCAGCGTTGGAGACCGCCTCACAGATACGCAGTATTTT. It encodes CSVGDRLTDTQYF.

This clonotype was seen a handful of times. The chain has TRBV20-1 and TRBJ2-3, with 10 bases lining up with TRBD2. Trimming took 3 bases from V and 3 from J; bases not matched to a gene: 6. The germline gives CDR1 DFQATT, CDR2 SNEGSKA (reference sequence). CDR3 length equals 15 residues. The CDR3 coding sequence is TGCAGTGCTAGTGAGCGGGGGGGCGGGACAGATACGCAGTATTTT. Translation gives CSASERGGGTDTQYF.

This clonotype has a handful of counts. The chain is built from TRBV28 and TRBJ2-5; D is undetermined. This CDR3 contains 13 residues. V dropped 3 bases and J dropped 3 bases, with 8 bases sitting between them. Germline loops: CDR1 MDHEN, CDR2 SYDVKM. The CDR3 is CASSFLIKETQYF. CDR3 coding DNA: TGTGCCAGCAGTTTCCTGATTAAAGAGACCCAGTACTTC.

This clonotype was picked up many times. The CDR3 DNA is TGTGCCAGCAAGAACGTACAGGGGGCTTTTGAGACCCAGTACTTC. Its protein is CASKNVQGAFETQYF. The V gene is TRBV2, the J gene TRBJ2-5; 9 bases line up with TRBD1. Germline-derived CDR1 and CDR2 are SNHLY and FYNNEI. V lost 7 bases and J lost 5; bases outside the gene matches: 11. The CDR3 length is 15 residues. The full variable domain, completed using reference TRBV2 and TRBJ2-5, is EPEVTQTPSHQVTQMGQEVILRCVPISNHLYFYWYRQILGQKVEFLVSFYNNEISEKSEIFDDQFSVERPDGSNFTLKIRSTKLEDSAMYFCASKNVQGAFETQYFGPGTRLLVL.

This clonotype has a single count. This sequence joins TRBV2 and TRBJ2-1, with D possibly called TRBD1 or TRBD2 (5 bases each). The CDR3 length is 16 residues. The germline V and J ends were trimmed by 6 bases and 4 bases, with 19 bases remaining between them. Germline lookup yields CDR1 SNHLY and CDR2 FYNNEI. The CDR3 here is CASRDPGRPEYNEQFF. The CDR3 DNA reads TGTGCCAGCAGAGATCCGGGACGCCCCGAGTACAATGAGCAGTTCTTC.

This clonotype appeared a few times. The chain has TRBV5-8 and TRBJ1-6, with D possibly matching TRBD1 (6 bases). The germline CDR1 and CDR2 sequences are SGHTS and YDEGEE. This CDR3 has 16 residues. Trimming cost V 1 base and J 7 bases, with 15 bases left between them. CDR3 DNA sequence: TGTGCCAGCAGCTTGTCCTTCGCAGGGGTGAATTCACCCCTCCACTTT. Protein product: CASSLSFAGVNSPLHF.

There are a few counts of this clonotype. This chain uses TRBV5-1 with TRBJ1-6, with 9 bases aligning to TRBD1. This CDR3 has 17 residues. Trimming removed 5 bases from V and 7 bases from J; junction bases left unmatched: 13. Germline loops: CDR1 SGHRS, CDR2 YFSETQ. DNA for the CDR3: TGCGCCAGCAGTCGCGTATCGGCGGGACAGGGAAATTCACCCCTCCACTTT. Amino acids: CASSRVSAGQGNSPLHF. Full variable domain (missing parts from reference TRBV5-1 and TRBJ1-6): KAGVTQTPRYLIKTRGQQVTLSCSPISGHRSVSWYQQTPGQGLQFLFEYFSETQRNKGNFPGRFSGRQFSNSRSEMNVSTLELGDSALYLCASSRVSAGQGNSPLHFGNGTRLTVT.

This clonotype has just a few counts. The chain is built from TRBV20-1 and TRBJ2-7; D is perhaps TRBD1 (6 bases). The germline V and J ends were trimmed by 0 bases and 4 bases, with 13 bases remaining between them. In germline, CDR1 is DFQATT, CDR2 SNEGSKA (reference sequence). This CDR3 region has 14 residues. This CDR3 is CSARDTGINYEQYF. CDR3 in DNA: TGCAGTGCTAGAGACACAGGGATTAATTACGAGCAGTACTTC.

The rearrangement links TRBV5-1 to TRBJ2-3, with TRBD1 matching 10 bases. Germline CDR1 SGHRS, CDR2 YFSETQ. There are 17 residues in the CDR3. The ends lost 5 bases at V and 0 bases at J; junction bases unmatched: 9. The DNA for the CDR3 is TGCGCCAGCAGATCGGACAGGGGGATCCTTAGCACAGATACGCAGTATTTT. It codes for CASRSDRGILSTDTQYF. The full variable domain, its missing parts supplied by reference TRBV5-1 and TRBJ2-3, is KAGVTQTPRYLIKTRGQQVTLSCSPISGHRSVSWYQQTPGQGLQFLFEYFSETQRNKGNFPGRFSGRQFSNSRSEMNVSTLELGDSALYLCASRSDRGILSTDTQYFGPGTRLTVL.

The gene calls are TRBV12-3 or TRBV12-4 and TRBJ1-4; 8 nucleotides line up with TRBD1. J lost 8 bases, V lost 1 base, and 6 bases had no gene match. The CDR3 has 15 amino acids. The CDR3 sequence: CASSLGDRRLEKLFF. DNA of the CDR3: TGTGCCAGCAGTTTAGGGGACAGGCGCCTCGAAAAACTGTTTTTT.

This sequence joins TRBV6-1 and TRBJ1-1, with no clear D. The CDR3 spans 14 residues. Deletions cut 7 bases from V and 3 bases from J, with 15 bases between. The germline gives CDR1 MNHNS, CDR2 SASEGT. The CDR3: CASILRWLDTEAFF. The CDR3 region has the DNA TGTGCCAGCATCCTACGTTGGTTGGACACTGAAGCTTTCTTT.

CDR3: CASSHPNRDKQYF. Here the CDR3 DNA reads TGCGCCAGCAGCCACCCAAACAGGGACAAGCAGTACTTC. The chain carries TRBV4-1 and TRBJ2-7; a weak D match, TRBD1 (6 bases). CDR1 and CDR2 from the germline V gene are MGHRA and YSYEKL. Trimming took off 3 bases at V and 8 bases at J, with 14 bases between the two ends. This CDR3 is 13 amino acids long.

CDR3 coding DNA: TGTGCCAGCAGCACACACCGGGACAGGGCTAATGGCTACACCTTC. This codes for CASSTHRDRANGYTF. The chain combines TRBV6-1 with TRBJ1-2; 9 bases map to TRBD1. Germline CDR1 is MNHNS and CDR2 is SASEGT. The V segment lost 6 bases and the J segment 6 bases; nucleotides outside the gene matches: 11. The CDR3 spans 15 residues.

The chain joins TRBV20-1 to TRBJ2-1; no clear D. The CDR3 is made up of 15 amino acids. With 3 bases removed from V and 0 bases from J, the gap between germline ends came to 12 bases. Germline V gene sequence: CDR1 DFQATT, CDR2 SNEGSKA (reference sequence). The CDR3 bases are TGCAGTGCTAGCGGTGTGGGCAGCTCCTACAATGAGCAGTTCTTC. It yields the protein CSASGVGSSYNEQFF.